This TCR beta chain was sequenced in a study of Tregs in tolerant kidney transplant recipients. General observations from the study: Tregs expanded with activated donor B cells seemed most donor-specific. Few patients were studied, so findings need validation in larger groups. Biological reproducibility was not directly addressed, but technical replication error appeared minimal.

Of note for this clone: Its cognate antigen is unknown.

TCRdb keeps only in-frame clones here, not all; method: immunoSEQ multiplex PCR. The sample consists of roughly 120,000 clones, roughly 92% of them appearing once. Germline V gives CDR1 SNHLY, CDR2 FYNNEI. There are 10 residues in the CDR3. V lost 7 bases and J lost 4, with 4 bases in between. Thawed PBMCs were FACS-sorted into unstimulated CD4+CD25+CD127- regulatory T cells, CD4+CD25- non-regulatory cells, CD4 and CD8 cells. Input material: CD4+ T cells from blood. The chain links TRBV2 to TRBJ1-2; no reliable D call. The receptor was derived from a human donor in good health. The CDR3 here is CASKIYGYTF. CDR3 sequence (DNA): TGTGCCAGCAAGATCTATGGCTACACCTTC.